The 13 T cell receptor beta chains given below trace back to one sample, sequenced in a study of blood T cells in healthy people across ages. The authors ran a second PCR of 7 to 11 cycles using a sample-barcoded 5' primer and a J-beta primer mix. MiXCR, run by TCRdb on the 5' RACE reads, gives a single entry per CDR3 protein. Among fewer than 1,000,000 distinct CDR3 sequences listed, 35% to 50% were seen once. Input material: blood. Receptors originate from a man older than 75 in good health.

This rearrangement joins TRBV9 to TRBJ2-7; D possibly corresponds to TRBD2 (6 bases). V lost 2 bases and J 0 bases, leaving 12 bases between the germline ends. CDR3 length: 15 residues. The germline V gene encodes CDR1 SGDLS and CDR2 YYNGEE. CDR3 protein: CASSVGDSYSYEQYF. CDR3 in DNA: TGTGCCAGCAGCGTCGGGGACTCCTACTCCTACGAGCAGTACTTC.

The V call is TRBV20-1, the J call TRBJ2-5, with D maybe TRBD2 (5 bases). There are 12 residues in the CDR3. Germline loops: CDR1 DFQATT, CDR2 SNEGSKA (reference sequence). DNA of the CDR3: TGCAGCTGGAAGCGGTTCCAAGAGACCCAGTACTTC. It yields the protein CSWKRFQETQYF.

J is TRBJ2-3 and V is TRBV7-2; 9 nucleotides line up with TRBD1. Germline trimming cut 0 bases from V and 7 bases from J; bases unmatched to any gene: 11. Germline loops: CDR1 SGHTA, CDR2 FQGNSA. The length of the CDR3 is 17 residues. The CDR3 DNA reads as TGTGCCAGCAGCTTAGCGCTCGGACAGGGGACACCCTATACGCAGTATTTT. Translated: CASSLALGQGTPYTQYF.

This clonotype was counted between two and nine times. V and J are TRBV9 and TRBJ2-3; TRBD2 might be the D (6 bases). Germline V gives CDR1 SGDLS, CDR2 YYNGEE. There are 14 residues in the CDR3. Deletions cut 2 bases from V and 5 bases from J, with 12 bases between. The chain's CDR3 is CASSVFGGEDTQYF. The CDR3 region has the DNA TGTGCCAGCAGCGTCTTCGGAGGGGAAGATACGCAGTATTTT.

V is TRBV5-1 and J is TRBJ1-6; D is uncertain. The CDR3 sequence is 13 residues long. Trimming took off 0 bases at V and 8 bases at J, with 6 bases between the two ends. CDR1 is SGHRS and CDR2 is YFSETQ in the germline V gene. The CDR3 protein is CASSLVVDSPLHF. CDR3 in DNA: TGCGCCAGCAGCTTGGTAGTGGATTCACCCCTCCACTTT.

In this sample, this clonotype turned up a few times. The V gene is TRBV4-2, the J gene TRBJ1-2, with 9 bases aligning to TRBD1. This CDR3 is 16 amino acids long. Germline CDR1 and CDR2: LGHNA and YNFKEQ. The ends lost 3 bases at V and 7 bases at J; junction bases unmatched: 12. The CDR3 sequence: CASSQATLQGAGGYTF. DNA of the CDR3: TGTGCCAGCAGCCAGGCCACCTTACAGGGGGCCGGTGGCTACACCTTC.

The V and J genes are TRBV11-3 and TRBJ2-3, with 8 bases lining up with TRBD2. This CDR3 comprises 20 residues. The V and J ends lost 5 bases and 3 bases, in that order; junction bases with no gene match: 22. CDR1 is SGHNT and CDR2 is YENEEA in the germline V gene. CDR3 coding DNA: TGTGCCAGCAGCGAAGGGAGGTTTGGGCTAGCGGGCAGTCAGACAGATACGCAGTATTTT. Its protein is CASSEGRFGLAGSQTDTQYF.

This clonotype was seen a single time. One end of the junction fails to match germline, which may point to a read error. This sequence joins TRBV7-9 and TRBJ2-1; unclear D gene. The CDR3 is 15 residues long. Germline CDR1 and CDR2: SEHNR and FQNEAQ (reference sequence). The CDR3 sequence is CASNRNASSYNEQFF. The DNA of the CDR3 is TGCGCCAGCAACCGTAACGCGAGCTCCTACAATGAGCAGTTCTTC.

V is TRBV3-1 and J is TRBJ2-3, with TRBD1 as a possible D gene (6 bases). V was trimmed by 5 bases and J by 2 bases, leaving 14 bases between them. The germline V gene has CDR1 LGHDT and CDR2 YNNKEL (reference sequence). This CDR3 contains 15 residues. The CDR3 here is CASSYGQPPTDTQYF. The CDR3 region has the DNA TGTGCCAGCAGCTACGGACAGCCTCCCACAGATACGCAGTATTTT.

The chain links TRBV4-2 to TRBJ2-5, with TRBD2 identical over 10 bases. The trim removed 2 bases at V and 1 base at J, leaving 7 bases unmatched. CDR3 size: 17 residues. Germline-derived CDR1 and CDR2 are LGHNA and YNFKEQ. The CDR3 spells CASSQLVAGGSQETQYF. The CDR3 DNA follows: TGTGCCAGCAGCCAATTAGTAGCGGGAGGCTCCCAAGAGACCCAGTACTTC.

This clonotype was found many times. The V call is TRBV12-3 or TRBV12-4, the J call TRBJ2-3; 10 bases fit TRBD2. Germline trimming cut 5 bases from V and 4 bases from J; bases unmatched to any gene: 0. The CDR3 totals 13 residues. CDR3 sequence (DNA): TGTGCCAGCAGTGGACTAGCGGCAGATACGCAGTATTTT. This translates into CASSGLAADTQYF.

Turning to this clonotype: At one end, the junction sequence differs from germline, possibly due to a read error. The chain is built from TRBV7-9 and TRBJ2-3; 11 nucleotides line up with TRBD2. The V gene's germline CDR1 is SEHNR and CDR2 FQNEAQ (reference sequence). This CDR3 spans 15 amino acids. Here the CDR3 DNA reads TGTGCCAGCAGCTTCACTAGCGGGAGAACAGATGCGCAGTATTTT. Protein sequence: CASSFTSGRTDAQYF.

This clonotype was recorded once. The chain joins TRBV7-2 to TRBJ1-2, with TRBD1 matching over 7 bases. This CDR3 spans 15 amino acids. J was trimmed by 4 bases and V by 3 bases; bases with no gene match: 8. From germline, CDR1 is SGHTA and CDR2 FQGNSA. CDR3 loop: CASSFLQGSVYGYTF. CDR3 nucleotide sequence: TGTGCCAGCAGCTTTTTACAGGGGTCTGTCTATGGCTACACCTTC.